This paragraph reports one TCR beta chain. Its antigen is unidentified. These data come from a study of identical twins. Trimming pared 4 bases from V and 0 bases from J, leaving 11 bases between. The CDR3 contains 15 residues. CDR1 is MNHNS, CDR2 SASEGT, per germline. TCRdb processed the 5' RACE reads anew with MiXCR; each CDR3 protein has one entry. The table includes roughly 1,500,000 distinct CDR3 sequences, about 32% detected once. All donors were healthy Caucasians. Overall study findings and caveats: A cross-sectional statistical analysis, not follow-up of the same donors, supported the conclusions. Whereas memory repertoires showed no such difference, abundant cord blood beta clonotypes carried fewer insertions. Less excess twin sharing appeared in beta out-of-frame sequences.

The sequence came from a newborn girl in good health. Sequenced input: cord blood. V usage is TRBV6-1 and J usage is TRBJ2-3, with D possibly matching TRBD2 (5 bases). The CDR3 is CASSVTSWSTDTQYF. For the CDR3, the DNA is TGTGCCAGCAGTGTTACTAGTTGGAGCACAGATACGCAGTATTTT.